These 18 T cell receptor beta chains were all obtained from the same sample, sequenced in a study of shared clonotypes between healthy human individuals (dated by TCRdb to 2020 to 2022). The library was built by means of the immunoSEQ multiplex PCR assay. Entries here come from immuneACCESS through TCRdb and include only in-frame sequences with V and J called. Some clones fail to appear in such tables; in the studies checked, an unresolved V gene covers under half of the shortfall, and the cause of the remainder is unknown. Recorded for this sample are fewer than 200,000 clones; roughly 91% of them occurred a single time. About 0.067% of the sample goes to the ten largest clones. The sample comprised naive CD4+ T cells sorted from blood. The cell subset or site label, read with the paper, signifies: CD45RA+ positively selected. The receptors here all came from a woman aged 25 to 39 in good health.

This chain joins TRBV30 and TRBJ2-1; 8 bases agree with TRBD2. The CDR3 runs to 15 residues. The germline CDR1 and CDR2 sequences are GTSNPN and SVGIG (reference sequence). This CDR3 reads CARRAGGPSYNEQFF. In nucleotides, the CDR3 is TGTGCTCGGAGGGCGGGAGGTCCCTCCTACAATGAGCAGTTCTTC.

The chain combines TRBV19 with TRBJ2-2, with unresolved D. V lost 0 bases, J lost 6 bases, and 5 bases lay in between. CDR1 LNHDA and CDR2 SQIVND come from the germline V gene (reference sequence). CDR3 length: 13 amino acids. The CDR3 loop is CASSIDRSGELFF. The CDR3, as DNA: TGTGCCAGTAGTATAGATCGCTCCGGGGAGCTGTTTTTT.

Written as DNA, the CDR3 is TGTGCCAGCAGTGGAACAGGGGCTCATAATTCACCCCTCCACTTT. Translating it yields CASSGTGAHNSPLHF. V is TRBV6-5 and J is TRBJ1-6; 7 positions agree with TRBD1. Trimming removed 5 bases from V and 5 bases from J; junction bases left unmatched: 6. This CDR3 comprises 15 residues. CDR1 is MNHEY, CDR2 SVGAGI, per germline.

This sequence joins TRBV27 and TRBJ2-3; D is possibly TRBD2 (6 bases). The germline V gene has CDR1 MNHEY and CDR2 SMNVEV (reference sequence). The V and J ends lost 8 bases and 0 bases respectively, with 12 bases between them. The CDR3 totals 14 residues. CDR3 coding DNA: TGTGCCAGCCGGCGACTAGAGAGCACAGATACGCAGTATTTT. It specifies CASRRLESTDTQYF.

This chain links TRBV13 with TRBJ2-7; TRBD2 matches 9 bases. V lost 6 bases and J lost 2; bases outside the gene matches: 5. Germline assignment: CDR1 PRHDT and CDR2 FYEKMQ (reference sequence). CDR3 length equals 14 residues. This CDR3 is CASRRAGGTYEQYF. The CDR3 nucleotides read TGTGCCAGCAGACGGGCGGGGGGGACCTACGAGCAGTACTTC.

For the CDR3, the DNA is TGTGCCAGCAGTTCCCTGATGGGCACTCGGAGCTCACCCCTCCACTTT. This sequence encodes CASSSLMGTRSSPLHF. This chain connects TRBV28 to TRBJ1-6, with D hard to call. Germline assignment: CDR1 MDHEN and CDR2 SYDVKM. V was cut by 4 bases and J by 10 bases, with 20 bases left in between. The CDR3 length is 16 residues.

CDR3 DNA sequence: TGTGCCAGCAGCTTTGTTGAGGATGCCTACAATGAGCAGTTCTTC. Its protein product is CASSFVEDAYNEQFF. This sequence joins TRBV7-9 and TRBJ2-1; D gene uncertain. V lost 3 bases and J lost 2, with 11 bases in between. The CDR3 has 15 residues. Germline V gene sequence: CDR1 SEHNR, CDR2 FQNEAQ (reference sequence). Full variable domain (remainder filled in from reference TRBV7-9 and TRBJ2-1): DTGVSQNPRHKITKRGQNVTFRCDPISEHNRLYWYRQTLGQGPEFLTYFQNEAQLEKSRLLSDRFSAERPKGSFSTLEIQRTEQGDSAMYLCASSFVEDAYNEQFFGPGTRLTVL.

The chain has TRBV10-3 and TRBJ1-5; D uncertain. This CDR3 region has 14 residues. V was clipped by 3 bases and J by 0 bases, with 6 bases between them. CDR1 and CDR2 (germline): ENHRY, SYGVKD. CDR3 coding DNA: TGTGCCATCAGTGAAAGAGCTAGCAATCAGCCCCAGCATTTT. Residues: CAISERASNQPQHF.

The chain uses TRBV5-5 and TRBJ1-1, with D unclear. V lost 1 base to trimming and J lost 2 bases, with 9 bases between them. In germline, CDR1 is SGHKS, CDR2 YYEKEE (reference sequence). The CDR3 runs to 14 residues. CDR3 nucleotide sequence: TGTGCCAGCAGCTTGTATGTGTTAAACACTGAAGCTTTCTTT. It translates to CASSLYVLNTEAFF. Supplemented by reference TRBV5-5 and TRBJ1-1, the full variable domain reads DAGVTQSPTHLIKTRGQQVTLRCSPISGHKSVSWYQQVLGQGPQFIFQYYEKEERGRGNFPDRFSARQFPNYSSELNVNALLLGDSALYLCASSLYVLNTEAFFGQGTRLTVV.

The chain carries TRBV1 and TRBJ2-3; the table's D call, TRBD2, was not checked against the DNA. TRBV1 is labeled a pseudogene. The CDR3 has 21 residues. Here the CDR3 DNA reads TGCACCAGCAGCCACACCCGTTGGCTAGCGGGAGGTAATGTTCGCGCAGATACGCAGTATTTT. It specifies CTSSHTRWLAGGNVRADTQYF.

The CDR3 loop is CASSRTSGNTGELFF. The CDR3 DNA is TGCGCCAGCAGCCGGACTAGCGGAAACACCGGGGAGCTGTTTTTT. The rearrangement uses TRBV5-1 and TRBJ2-2, with 10 positions matching TRBD2. Germline V lookup: CDR1 SGHRS, CDR2 YFSETQ. Trimming at V came to 4 bases and at J to 2 bases, leaving 2 bases not matched to a gene. The CDR3 loop spans 15 amino acids.

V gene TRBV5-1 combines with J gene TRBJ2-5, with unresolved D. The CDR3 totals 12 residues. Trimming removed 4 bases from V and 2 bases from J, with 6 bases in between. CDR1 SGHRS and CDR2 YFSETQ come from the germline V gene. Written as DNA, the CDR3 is TGCGCCAGCAGCCCAAGTCAAGAGACCCAGTACTTC. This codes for CASSPSQETQYF.

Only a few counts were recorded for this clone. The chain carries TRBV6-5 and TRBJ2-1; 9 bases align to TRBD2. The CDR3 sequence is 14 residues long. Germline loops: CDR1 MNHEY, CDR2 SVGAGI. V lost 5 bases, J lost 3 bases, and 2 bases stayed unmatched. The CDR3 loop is CASSVAGVYNEQFF. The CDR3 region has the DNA TGTGCCAGCAGTGTAGCGGGAGTCTACAATGAGCAGTTCTTC.

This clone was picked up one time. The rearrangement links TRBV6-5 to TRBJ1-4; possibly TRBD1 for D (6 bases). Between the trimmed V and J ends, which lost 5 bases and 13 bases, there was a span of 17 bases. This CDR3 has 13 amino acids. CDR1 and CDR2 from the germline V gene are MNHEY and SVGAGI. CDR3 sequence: CASSPGVGGRLFF. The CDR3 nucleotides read TGTGCCAGCAGTCCCGGGGTGGGGGGCCGACTGTTTTTT.

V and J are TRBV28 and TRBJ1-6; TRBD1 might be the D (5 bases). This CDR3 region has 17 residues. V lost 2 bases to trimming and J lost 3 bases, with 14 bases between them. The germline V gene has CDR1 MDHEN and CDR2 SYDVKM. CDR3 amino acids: CASSLVGQSLYNSPLHF. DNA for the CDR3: TGTGCCAGCAGTTTAGTGGGGCAGTCTCTCTATAATTCACCCCTCCACTTT.

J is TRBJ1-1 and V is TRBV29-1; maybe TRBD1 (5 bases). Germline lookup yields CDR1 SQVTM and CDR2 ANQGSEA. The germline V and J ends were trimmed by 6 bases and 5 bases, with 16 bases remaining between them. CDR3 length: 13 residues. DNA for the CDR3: TGCAGCGTCATTGCGGGTTGGGGGACTGAAGCTTTCTTT. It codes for CSVIAGWGTEAFF.

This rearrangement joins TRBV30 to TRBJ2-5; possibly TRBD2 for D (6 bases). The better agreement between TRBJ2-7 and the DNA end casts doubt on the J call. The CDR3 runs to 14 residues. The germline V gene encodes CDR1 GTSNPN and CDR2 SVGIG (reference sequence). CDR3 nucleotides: TGTGCCTGGAGTGGGCTAGCGAAGACCTACGAGCAGTACTTC. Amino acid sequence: CAWSGLAKTYEQYF.

The CDR3 protein is CASSHNVQGNQETQYF. The CDR3 region has the DNA TGCGCCAGCAGCCACAACGTACAGGGAAACCAAGAGACCCAGTACTTC. The rearrangement links TRBV5-1 to TRBJ2-5; D might be TRBD1 (6 bases). V gave up 4 bases and J gave up 0 bases, with 16 bases separating them. The CDR3 spans 16 residues. Germline V lookup: CDR1 SGHRS, CDR2 YFSETQ.